The 12 T cell receptor beta chains below were found in one sample sequenced in a study of Graves' ophthalmopathy and Graves' hyperthyroidism. The sequenced template was RNA, covering the TCR beta CDR3 region. The first round was an RT-PCR with HTBI primers, and the second round was a multiplex PCR. From the multiplex PCR reads, TCRdb called clonotypes with MiXCR, one entry per CDR3 protein. The sample shows 400,000 or so distinct CDR3 sequences, about 15% of them seen only once. The sample was peripheral blood. Receptors originate from an adult woman with stable Graves' hyperthyroidism.

About this clonotype itself: This could be a read error, since a much larger clone is one nucleotide away. This is likely a read error, given that the CDR3 carries no conserved phenylalanine or tryptophan at its end. The chain links TRBV15 to TRBJ2-7; 8 nucleotides align to TRBD2. V gave up 2 bases and J gave up 1 base; unmatched junction bases: 4. CDR3 length: 15 residues. In germline, CDR1 is LNHNV, CDR2 YYDKDF (reference sequence). CDR3 in amino acids: CATSRPAGASYEQYY. The CDR3 DNA reads as TGTGCCACCAGCAGACCAGCGGGAGCGTCCTACGAGCAGTACTAC.

This clonotype has at least ten counts. The chain couples TRBV29-1 to TRBJ2-5; 15 bases fit TRBD2. The ends lost 7 bases at V and 2 bases at J; junction bases unmatched: 8. The CDR3 contains 16 residues. CDR1 and CDR2 (germline): SQVTM, ANQGSEA. The CDR3 bases are TGCAGCGCCGTCGGAGGGACTAGCGGGAGGCAAGAGACCCAGTACTTC. Translation gives CSAVGGTSGRQETQYF. Full variable domain (outside the CDR3, taken from reference TRBV29-1 and TRBJ2-5): SAVISQKPSRDICQRGTSLTIQCQVDSQVTMMFWYRQQPGQSLTLIATANQGSEATYESGFVIDKFPISRPNLTFSTLTVSNMSPEDSSIYLCSAVGGTSGRQETQYFGPGTRLLVL.

This clonotype was observed at least ten times. CDR3 region: CQGEREPEQYF. The CDR3 DNA sequence: TGTCAAGGGGAGCGGGAGCCCGAGCAGTACTTC. J is TRBJ2-7 and V is TRBV6-1, with 8 bases that match TRBD2. Germline loops: CDR1 MNHNS, CDR2 SASEGT. The CDR3 is 11 residues long.

At least ten counts were recorded for this clonotype. This chain connects TRBV4-1 to TRBJ1-1, with D hard to call. Germline loops: CDR1 MGHRA, CDR2 YSYEKL. V lost 3 bases and J 0 bases, leaving 8 bases between the germline ends. The CDR3 covers 14 residues. CDR3 residues: CASSHDGVNTEAFF. The CDR3, as DNA: TGCGCCAGCAGCCACGATGGAGTGAACACTGAAGCTTTCTTT.

This clonotype was recorded at least ten times. V gene TRBV28 combines with J gene TRBJ1-1; TRBD1 aligns across 7 bases. Germline V gives CDR1 MDHEN, CDR2 SYDVKM. This CDR3 comprises 17 residues. With V trimmed by 4 bases and J by 0 bases, 11 bases remained unmatched. The CDR3 region has the DNA TGTGCCAGCAGTTCCCCGACAGGGAGGAAGATGAACACTGAAGCTTTCTTT. This translates into CASSSPTGRKMNTEAFF.

This clonotype has at least ten counts. The rearrangement uses TRBV6-5 and TRBJ2-2; perhaps D is TRBD1 or TRBD2 (5 bases each). The CDR3 contains 16 residues. Germline V gives CDR1 MNHEY, CDR2 SVGAGI. The V gene lost 2 bases and the J gene lost 4 bases, with 14 bases spanning the gap. DNA of the CDR3: TGTGCCAGCAGTTACACGAAACCGGGACCCACCGGGGAGCTGTTTTTT. The encoded protein is CASSYTKPGPTGELFF.

This clonotype was counted at least ten times. The chain joins TRBV2 to TRBJ1-5; D remains unclear. In germline, CDR1 is SNHLY, CDR2 FYNNEI. Trimming left V 6 bases short and J 2 bases short, with 11 bases between. CDR3 size: 14 residues. The CDR3 reads CASSAESGNQPQHF. The CDR3 DNA reads as TGTGCCAGCAGCGCCGAATCGGGCAATCAGCCCCAGCATTTT.

This clonotype has at least ten counts. The junction and the germline gene differ at one end; a read error may be behind it. The CDR3 DNA follows: TGTGCTAGCAGCCCCCTTTCCCTAGGCTCTGGAAACACCATATATTTT. Amino acid sequence: CASSPLSLGSGNTIYF. The chain recombines TRBV7-7 with TRBJ1-3; D remains unclear. Per germline, CDR1 SSHAT and CDR2 FNYEAQ (reference sequence). The CDR3 sequence is 16 residues long. Variable domain in full (rest from reference TRBV7-7 and TRBJ1-3): GAGVSQSPRYKVTKRGQDVTLRCDPISSHATLYWYQQALGQGPEFLTYFNYEAQPDKSGLPSDRFSAERPEGSISTLTIQRTEQRDSAMYRCASSPLSLGSGNTIYFGEGSWLTVV.

This clonotype was counted a few times. The V and J genes are TRBV12-3 or TRBV12-4 and TRBJ2-2; D assignment may be TRBD1 or TRBD2 (6 bases each). Trimming took off 4 bases at V and 5 bases at J, with 14 bases between the two ends. The CDR3 contains 15 residues. The CDR3 nucleotides read TGTGCCAGCAGTTATGGGGGGACACAAACCGGGGAGCTGTTTTTT. It translates to CASSYGGTQTGELFF.

This clonotype came up a few times. This may be a read error, as it is one base from a much larger clone. V gene TRBV27 combines with J gene TRBJ1-6; no reliable D call. The CDR3 totals 15 residues. Germline assignment: CDR1 MNHEY and CDR2 SMNVEV (reference sequence). As DNA, the CDR3 is TGTGCCAGCAGTTTATACTTTGGCGATAATTCACCCCCCCACTTT. It yields the protein CASSLYFGDNSPPHF.

The V and J genes are TRBV24-1 and TRBJ2-7, with TRBD1 identical over 8 bases. The junction had 8 bases not matched to a gene; V was cut back by 4 bases and J by 1 base. Germline-derived CDR1 and CDR2 are KGHDR and SFDVKD. This CDR3 has 16 amino acids. The CDR3 DNA reads TGTGCCACCAGTGAGACCGGGACAGGCAAATCCTACGAGCAGTACTTC. Its translation is CATSETGTGKSYEQYF.

This clonotype was seen many times. This chain links TRBV19 with TRBJ1-1; D remains unclear. This CDR3 has 15 amino acids. Germline loops: CDR1 LNHDA, CDR2 SQIVND (reference sequence). V lost 8 bases and J 4 bases, leaving 20 bases between the germline ends. CDR3 protein: CASRGEWGAGTEAFF. In nucleotides, the CDR3 is TGTGCCAGTCGCGGAGAGTGGGGTGCCGGCACTGAAGCTTTCTTT.